What follows describes a single T cell receptor (beta chain). Its specificity is unknown. This record belongs to a study of T cell repertoires in cytomegalovirus infection. Study information: CMV infection and matching HLA type were both indicated by public TCR beta signatures. General study findings and limits: The ex vivo response was dominated by HLA-C-restricted CMV-specific TCR beta clonotypes. Identification of carriers of CMV plus the relevant HLA was achieved through cumulative public TCR beta family frequency.

One entry per CDR3 protein results from TCRdb running MiXCR on the reads. The profile shows about 740,000 distinct CDR3 sequences, 35% to 45% of them singletons. The CDR3 spans 15 residues. J gave up 0 bases and V 6 bases, and 7 bases lay outside the gene matches. Germline V gene data show CDR1 as SQVTM and CDR2 as ANQGSEA. This chain links TRBV29-1 with TRBJ1-3, with 8 bases aligning to TRBD1. The sequence came from a human donor in good health (CMV status not recorded). Some clones in this sample may be carry-over from other donors' samples. Sequenced material: PBMCs. The CDR3, as DNA: TGCAGCGTAGCCCAGGGGGCCAGCTCTGGAAACACCATATATTTT. Translation gives CSVAQGASSGNTIYF.